This T cell receptor beta chain was retrieved from a study of radiotherapy plus CTLA-4 blockade in lung cancer. The repertoire was sequenced with immunoSEQ multiplex PCR; TCRdb's copy has only in-frame clones and lacks some. The sample includes roughly 45,000 clones, roughly 60% seen only once; the top ten take roughly 18%. Study-level findings and limits: Interferon-beta, together with early blood T cell clone dynamics, reportedly best predicted response.

This clone turned up a few times. Its antigen is currently unknown. Participants had chemo-refractory metastatic non-small-cell lung cancer and were treated with focal radiation plus ipilimumab CTLA-4 blockade. CDR1 and CDR2 from the germline V gene are SGHNT and YYREEE (reference sequence). The CDR3 covers 14 residues. Between the trimmed V and J ends, which lost 1 base and 0 bases, there was a span of 6 bases. The source is a human donor with non-small cell lung cancer who had a partial response to radiotherapy plus ipilimumab. The V call is TRBV5-4, the J call TRBJ2-3; D perhaps matches TRBD2 (5 bases). The specimen comprised peripheral blood, sampled from a patient treated with radiotherapy plus ipilimumab. The CDR3 coding sequence is TGTGCCAGCAGCTTGCAGCGGAGCACAGATACGCAGTATTTT. Amino acid sequence: CASSLQRSTDTQYF.